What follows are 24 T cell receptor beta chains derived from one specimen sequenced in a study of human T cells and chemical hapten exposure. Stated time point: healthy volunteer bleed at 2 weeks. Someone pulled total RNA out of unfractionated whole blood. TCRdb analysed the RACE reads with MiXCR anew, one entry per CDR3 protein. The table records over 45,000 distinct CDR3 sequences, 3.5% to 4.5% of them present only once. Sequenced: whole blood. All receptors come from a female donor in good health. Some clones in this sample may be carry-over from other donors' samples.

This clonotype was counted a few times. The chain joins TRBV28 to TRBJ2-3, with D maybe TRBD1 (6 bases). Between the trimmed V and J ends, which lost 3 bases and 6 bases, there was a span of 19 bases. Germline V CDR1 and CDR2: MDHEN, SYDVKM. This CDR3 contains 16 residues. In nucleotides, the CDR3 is TGTGCCAGCAGTTTTAGGAAAGAGGGGGTCGAGGATACGCAGTATTTT. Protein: CASSFRKEGVEDTQYF.

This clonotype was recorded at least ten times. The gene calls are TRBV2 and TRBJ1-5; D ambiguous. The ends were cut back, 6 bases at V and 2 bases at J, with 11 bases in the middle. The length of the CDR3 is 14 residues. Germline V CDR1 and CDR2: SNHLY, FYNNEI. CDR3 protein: CASRVIEGNQPQHF. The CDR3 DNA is TGTGCCAGCAGAGTCATAGAGGGCAATCAGCCCCAGCATTTT.

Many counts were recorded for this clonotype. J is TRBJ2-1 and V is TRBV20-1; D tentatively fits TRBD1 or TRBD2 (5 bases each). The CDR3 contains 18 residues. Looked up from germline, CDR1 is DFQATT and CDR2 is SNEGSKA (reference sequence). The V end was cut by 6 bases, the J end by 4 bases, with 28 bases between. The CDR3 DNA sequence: TGCAGTGCCCGGGGCCATACTACTCGCCACACTAGATACAATGAGCAGTTCTTC. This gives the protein CSARGHTTRHTRYNEQFF.

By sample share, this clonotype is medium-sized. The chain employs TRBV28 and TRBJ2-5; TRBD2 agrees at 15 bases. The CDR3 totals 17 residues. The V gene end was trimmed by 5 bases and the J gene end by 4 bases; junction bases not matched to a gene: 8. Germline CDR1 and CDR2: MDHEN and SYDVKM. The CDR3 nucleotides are TGTGCCAGCAGTGGGACTGGACTAGCGGGGGGGCGAGAGACCCAGTACTTC. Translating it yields CASSGTGLAGGRETQYF.

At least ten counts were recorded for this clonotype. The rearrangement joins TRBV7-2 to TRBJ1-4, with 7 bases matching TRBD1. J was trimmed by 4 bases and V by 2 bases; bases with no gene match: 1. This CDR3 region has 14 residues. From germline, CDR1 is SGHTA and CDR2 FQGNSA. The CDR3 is CASSLRGRNEKLFF. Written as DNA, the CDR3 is TGTGCCAGCAGCTTAAGGGGGCGTAATGAAAAACTGTTTTTT. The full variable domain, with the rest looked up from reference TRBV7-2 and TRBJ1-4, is GAGVSQSPSNKVTEKGKDVELRCDPISGHTALYWYRQSLGQGLEFLIYFQGNSAPDKSGLPSDRFSAERTGGSVSTLTIQRTQQEDSAVYLCASSLRGRNEKLFFGSGTQLSVL.

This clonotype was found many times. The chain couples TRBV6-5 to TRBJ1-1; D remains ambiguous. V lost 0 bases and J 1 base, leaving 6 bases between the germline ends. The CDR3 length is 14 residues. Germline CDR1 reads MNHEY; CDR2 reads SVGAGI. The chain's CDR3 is CASSYSSTNTEAFF. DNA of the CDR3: TGTGCCAGCAGTTACTCGAGCACGAACACTGAAGCTTTCTTT.

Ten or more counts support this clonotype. Here the CDR3 reads CSARGSLNQPQHF. The DNA of the CDR3 is TGCAGTGCTAGGGGATCCCTAAATCAGCCCCAGCATTTT. The chain employs TRBV20-1 and TRBJ1-5; no reliable D call. CDR3 length: 13 residues. Germline assignment: CDR1 DFQATT and CDR2 SNEGSKA (reference sequence). Between the trimmed V and J ends, which lost 3 bases and 4 bases, there was a span of 10 bases.

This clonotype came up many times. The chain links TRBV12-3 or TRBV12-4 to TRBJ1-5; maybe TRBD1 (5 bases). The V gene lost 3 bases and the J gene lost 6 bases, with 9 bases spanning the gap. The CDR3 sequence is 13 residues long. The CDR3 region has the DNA TGTGCCAGCAGTTTGGGGGAAGGTCAGCCCCAGCATTTT. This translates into CASSLGEGQPQHF.

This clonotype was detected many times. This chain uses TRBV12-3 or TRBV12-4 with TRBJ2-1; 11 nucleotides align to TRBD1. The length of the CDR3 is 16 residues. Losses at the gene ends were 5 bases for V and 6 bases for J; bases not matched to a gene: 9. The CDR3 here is CASSLPAGTGGNEQFF. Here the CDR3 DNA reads TGTGCCAGCAGTCTCCCTGCCGGGACAGGGGGCAATGAGCAGTTCTTC.

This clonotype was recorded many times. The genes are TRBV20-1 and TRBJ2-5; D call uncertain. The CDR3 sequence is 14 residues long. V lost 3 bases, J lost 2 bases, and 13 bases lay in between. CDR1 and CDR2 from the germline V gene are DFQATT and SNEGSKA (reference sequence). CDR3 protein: CSASALRRQETQYF. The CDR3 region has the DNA TGCAGTGCTAGCGCGTTACGTAGGCAAGAGACCCAGTACTTC.

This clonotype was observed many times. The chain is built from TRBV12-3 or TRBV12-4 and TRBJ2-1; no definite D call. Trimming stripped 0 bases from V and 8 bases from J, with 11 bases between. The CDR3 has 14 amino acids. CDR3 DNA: TGTGCCAGCAGTTTAGCCAGGTTTTTGGATGAGCAGTTCTTC. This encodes CASSLARFLDEQFF.

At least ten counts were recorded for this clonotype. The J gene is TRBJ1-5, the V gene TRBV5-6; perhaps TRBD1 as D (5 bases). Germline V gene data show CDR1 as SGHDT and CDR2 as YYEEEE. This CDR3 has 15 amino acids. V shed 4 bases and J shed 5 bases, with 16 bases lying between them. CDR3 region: CASSRGHRRDQPQHF. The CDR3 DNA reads TGTGCCAGCAGCCGCGGACATAGAAGGGATCAGCCCCAGCATTTT.

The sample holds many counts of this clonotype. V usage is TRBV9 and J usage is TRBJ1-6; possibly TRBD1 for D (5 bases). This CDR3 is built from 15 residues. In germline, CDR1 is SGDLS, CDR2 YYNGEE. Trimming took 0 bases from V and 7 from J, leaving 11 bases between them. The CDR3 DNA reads TGTGCCAGCAGCGTAGAGCAGGGTCGGAATTCACCCCTCCACTTT. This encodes CASSVEQGRNSPLHF.

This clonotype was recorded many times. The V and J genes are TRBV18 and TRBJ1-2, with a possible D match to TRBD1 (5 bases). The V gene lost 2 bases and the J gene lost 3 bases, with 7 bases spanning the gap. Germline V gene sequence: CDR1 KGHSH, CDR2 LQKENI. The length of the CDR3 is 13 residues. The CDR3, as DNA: TGTGCCAGCTCACCAGACAGTTACTATGGCTACACCTTC. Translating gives CASSPDSYYGYTF.

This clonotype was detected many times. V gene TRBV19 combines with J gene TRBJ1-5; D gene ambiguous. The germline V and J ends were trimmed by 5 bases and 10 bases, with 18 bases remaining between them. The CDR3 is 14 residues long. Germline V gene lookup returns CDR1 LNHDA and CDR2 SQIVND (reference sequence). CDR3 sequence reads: CASSPPGDSKPQHF. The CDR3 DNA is TGTGCCAGTAGTCCGCCGGGAGACTCTAAACCCCAGCATTTT.

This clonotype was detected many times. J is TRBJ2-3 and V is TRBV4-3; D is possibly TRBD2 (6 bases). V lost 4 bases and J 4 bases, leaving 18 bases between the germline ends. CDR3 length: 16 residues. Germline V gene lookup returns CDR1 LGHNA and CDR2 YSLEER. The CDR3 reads CASSLTGGSGADTQYF. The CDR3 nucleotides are TGCGCCAGCAGCCTAACAGGAGGTAGCGGCGCAGATACGCAGTATTTT.

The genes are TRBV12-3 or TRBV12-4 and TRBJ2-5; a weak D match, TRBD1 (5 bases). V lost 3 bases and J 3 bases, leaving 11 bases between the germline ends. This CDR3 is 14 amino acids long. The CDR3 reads CASSFRSTEETQYF. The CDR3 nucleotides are TGTGCCAGCAGTTTTAGGTCGACAGAAGAGACCCAGTACTTC.

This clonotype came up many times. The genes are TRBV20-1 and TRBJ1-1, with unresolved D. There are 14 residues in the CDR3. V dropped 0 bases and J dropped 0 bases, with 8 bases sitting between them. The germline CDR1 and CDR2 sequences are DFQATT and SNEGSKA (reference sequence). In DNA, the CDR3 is TGCAGTGCTAGAGATCGGTCTTTGAACACTGAAGCTTTCTTT. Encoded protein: CSARDRSLNTEAFF.

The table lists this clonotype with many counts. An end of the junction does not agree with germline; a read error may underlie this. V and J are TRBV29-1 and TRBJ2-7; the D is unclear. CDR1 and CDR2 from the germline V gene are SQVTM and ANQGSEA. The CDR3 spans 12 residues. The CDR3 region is CSVEGLADEQYF. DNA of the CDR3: TGCAGCGTGGAAGGGCTCGCGGATGAGCAGTACTTC.

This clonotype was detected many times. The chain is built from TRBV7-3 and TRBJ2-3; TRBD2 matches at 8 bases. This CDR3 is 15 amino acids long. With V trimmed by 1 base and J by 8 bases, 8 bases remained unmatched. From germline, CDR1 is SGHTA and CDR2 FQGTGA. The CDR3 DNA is TGTGCCAGCAGCTTAAACGGGGGGGGCAAACCTACGCAGTATTTT. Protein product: CASSLNGGGKPTQYF.

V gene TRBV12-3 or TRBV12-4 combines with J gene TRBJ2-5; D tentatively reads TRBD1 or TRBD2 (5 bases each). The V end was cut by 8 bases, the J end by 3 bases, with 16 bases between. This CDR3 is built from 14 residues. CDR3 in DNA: TGTGCCAGCCGGGGAGAAACGGACAAAGAGACCCAGTACTTC. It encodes CASRGETDKETQYF.

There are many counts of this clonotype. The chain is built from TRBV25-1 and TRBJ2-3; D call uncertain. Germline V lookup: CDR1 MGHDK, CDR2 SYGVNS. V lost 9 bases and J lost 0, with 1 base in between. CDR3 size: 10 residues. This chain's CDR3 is CARSTDTQYF. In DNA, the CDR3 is TGTGCCAGAAGCACAGATACGCAGTATTTT.

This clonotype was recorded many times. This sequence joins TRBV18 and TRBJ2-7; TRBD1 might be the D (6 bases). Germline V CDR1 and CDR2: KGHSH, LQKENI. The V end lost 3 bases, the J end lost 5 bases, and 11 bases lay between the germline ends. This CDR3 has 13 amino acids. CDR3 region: CASSPGTGNEQYF. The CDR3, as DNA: TGTGCCAGCTCACCTGGAACAGGGAACGAGCAGTACTTC.

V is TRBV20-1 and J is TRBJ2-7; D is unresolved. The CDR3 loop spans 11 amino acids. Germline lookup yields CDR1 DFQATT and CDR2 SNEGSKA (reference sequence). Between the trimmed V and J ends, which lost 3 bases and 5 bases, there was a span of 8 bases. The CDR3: CSASPSHEQYF. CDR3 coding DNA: TGCAGTGCTAGCCCATCCCACGAGCAGTACTTC.